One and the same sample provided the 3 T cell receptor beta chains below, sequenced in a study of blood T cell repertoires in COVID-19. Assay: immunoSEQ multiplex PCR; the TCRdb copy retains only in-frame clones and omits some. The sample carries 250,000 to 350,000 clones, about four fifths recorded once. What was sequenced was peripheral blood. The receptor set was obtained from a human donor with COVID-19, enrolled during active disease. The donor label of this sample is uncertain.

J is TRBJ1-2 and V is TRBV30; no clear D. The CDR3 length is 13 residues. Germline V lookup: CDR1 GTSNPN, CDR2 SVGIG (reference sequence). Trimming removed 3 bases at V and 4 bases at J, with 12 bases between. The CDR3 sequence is CAWRGSEAYGYTF. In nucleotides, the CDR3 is TGTGCCTGGAGAGGTAGTGAGGCCTATGGCTACACCTTC.

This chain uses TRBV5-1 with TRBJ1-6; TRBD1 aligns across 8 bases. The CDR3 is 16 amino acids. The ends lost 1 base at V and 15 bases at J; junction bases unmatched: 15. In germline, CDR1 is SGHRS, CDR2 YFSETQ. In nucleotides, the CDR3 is TGCGCCAGCAGCTTGTCGGTGGGATCAGGGGGCGATAACCTCCACTTT. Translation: CASSLSVGSGGDNLHF.

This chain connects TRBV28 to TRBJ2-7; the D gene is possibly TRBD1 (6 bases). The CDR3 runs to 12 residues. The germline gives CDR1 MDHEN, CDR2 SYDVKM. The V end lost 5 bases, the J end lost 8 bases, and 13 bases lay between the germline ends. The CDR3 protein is CASSRQDAKQYF. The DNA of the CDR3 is TGTGCCAGCAGTCGACAGGACGCCAAGCAGTACTTC.